A selection of T cell receptor beta chains follows, all from one sample in a study of T cell repertoires in cytomegalovirus infection. One entry per CDR3 protein, called by TCRdb with MiXCR from the reads. The sample comprises some 180,000 distinct CDR3 sequences, about 18% of which are singletons, and approximately 25% rests with the top ten. The sequenced material came from CD8+ T cells from PBMCs. All receptors derive from a human donor in good health (CMV status not recorded). Some clones in this sample may be carry-over from other donors' samples. Both conserved end residues are part of each CDR3. The order of the fields is clone size, J gene, V gene, D gene, CDR3 DNA, CDR3 protein. A D gene is named only where the DNA matches it firmly. Expanded clones get a size class; other rows say once, few or many, or leave the size out.

-	TRBJ1-4	TRBV6-5	-	-	CASILATFRETNEKLFF
few	TRBJ2-5	TRBV12-3/TRBV12-4	TRBD1	TGTGCCAGCAGTAGACGACAGGGCGGGTACCAAGAGACCCAGTACTTC	CASSRRQGGYQETQYF
few	TRBJ2-7	TRBV6-2/TRBV6-3	-	TGTGCCAGCAGCCCGGGGGCCCACAACGAGCAGTACTTC	CASSPGAHNEQYF
-	TRBJ1-2	TRBV7-6	-	TGTGCCAGCAGCTTAGCGGGCTATGGCTACACCTTC	CASSLAGYGYTF
many	TRBJ2-1	TRBV6-2/TRBV6-3	TRBD2	TGTGCCAGCAGTTACTATGAGGGCGGGGGAAGAACTGAAAACTACAATGAGCAGTTCTTC	CASSYYEGGGRTENYNEQFF
few	TRBJ1-2	TRBV7-2	TRBD1	TGTGCCAGCAGCTTAGGAGGACAGGGTGCCTATGGCTACACCTTC	CASSLGGQGAYGYTF
-	TRBJ2-1	TRBV11-2	-	TGTGCCAGTACACCGAACAGCTTTTACAATGAGCAGTTCTTC	CASTPNSFYNEQFF
-	TRBJ2-2	TRBV28	-	TGTGCCAGCAGTTTAGAGGGAATGATAACCGGGGAGCTGTTTTTT	CASSLEGMITGELFF
few	TRBJ2-3	TRBV27	-	TGTGCCAGCAGTCCCCCGCCCGGGACGCCGCATGATACGCAGTATTTT	CASSPPPGTPHDTQYF
many	TRBJ2-3	TRBV7-2	TRBD1	TGTGCCAGCAGCTTAGTTACCGGGACAGCCTTCGTGGATACGCAGTATTTT	CASSLVTGTAFVDTQYF
few	TRBJ2-1	TRBV6-2/TRBV6-3	TRBD1	TGTGCCAGCAGTTACCTAGACAGGGGACAGTTCTATGAGCAGTTCTTC	CASSYLDRGQFYEQFF